Included here is one T cell receptor (beta chain) sequence, with context. Repertoires were generated with immunoSEQ multiplex PCR, while TCRdb's copy carries only in-frame clones and drops some. The sample holds some 90,000 clones, about 83% seen once. The data were taken from a study of blood T cell repertoires in COVID-19. In the study overall: Acute and convalescent COVID-19 samples came from the United States, Italy and Spain. The cDNA or gDNA used as material had been derived from T cells, B-cell-depleted T cells, or PBMCs.

The CDR3 runs 14 residues. The germline V and J ends were trimmed by 3 bases and 6 bases, with 13 bases remaining between them. Germline V lookup: CDR1 SGHDT, CDR2 YYEEEE. The sample was peripheral blood. V usage is TRBV5-6 and J usage is TRBJ1-5; possibly TRBD1 for D (5 bases). The origin of this receptor is a human donor in a cohort sampled during active COVID-19. This CDR3 is CASSSSGGAQPQHF. The CDR3 bases are TGTGCCAGCAGCTCCTCGGGAGGGGCTCAGCCCCAGCATTTT. The variable domain in full, with the rest retrieved from reference TRBV5-6 and TRBJ1-5, is DAGVTQSPTHLIKTRGQQVTLRCSPKSGHDTVSWYQQALGQGPQFIFQYYEEEERQRGNFPDRFSGHQFPNYSSELNVNALLLGDSALYLCASSSSGGAQPQHFGDGTRLSIL.